These 13 T cell receptor beta chains were all obtained from the same sample, sequenced in a study of blood T cell repertoires in COVID-19. Produced via immunoSEQ multiplex PCR; TCRdb's table is partial and in-frame only. The sample has about 170,000 clones, 83% seen once; the top ten hold around 2%. The sample was peripheral blood. These receptors all come from a woman older than 75 with acute or convalescent COVID-19.

CDR3 region: CARSLDRSTDTQYF. The CDR3 nucleotides read TGTGCCAGAAGCTTGGACAGAAGCACAGATACGCAGTATTTT. V is TRBV5-3 and J is TRBJ2-3, with D unresolved. Being an ORF, TRBV5-3 has a function that is uncertain. This CDR3 has 14 residues. V lost 0 bases and J lost 0, with 5 bases in between.

The chain recombines TRBV6-5 with TRBJ1-1; D remains ambiguous. This CDR3 comprises 14 residues. Germline CDR1 and CDR2: MNHEY and SVGAGI. Trimming pared 6 bases from V and 2 bases from J, leaving 13 bases between. The CDR3 coding sequence is TGTGCCAGCAGAGTGGGAGGAATAAACACTGAAGCTTTCTTT. Protein sequence: CASRVGGINTEAFF.

The chain is built from TRBV12-2 and TRBJ2-1; the D segment call TRBD2 is taken from the table without a DNA check. TRBV12-2 is classified as a pseudogene. This CDR3 contains 18 residues. The CDR3 is CASRTEGLAGTVLHEQFF. CDR3 sequence (DNA): TGTGCAAGTCGCACCGAAGGACTAGCGGGGACGGTCCTCCATGAGCAGTTCTTC.

This clone was seen only once. V usage is TRBV2 and J usage is TRBJ2-7, with D possibly matching TRBD2 (5 bases). This CDR3 is 14 amino acids long. Germline loops: CDR1 SNHLY, CDR2 FYNNEI. V lost 3 bases and J lost 0, with 9 bases in between. CDR3 sequence (DNA): TGTGCCAGCAGTGAGGTCGGGATCTCCTACGAGCAGTACTTC. This sequence encodes CASSEVGISYEQYF.

CDR3 loop: CASSPGGSYEQYF. In DNA form, the CDR3 reads TGTGCCAGCAGCCCGGGGGGGTCCTACGAGCAGTACTTC. The V gene is TRBV6-6, the J gene TRBJ2-7; 8 bases are shared with TRBD2. This CDR3 is built from 13 residues. CDR1 MNHNY and CDR2 SVGAGI come from the germline V gene (reference sequence). The J segment lost 1 base and the V segment lost 6 bases, leaving 2 bases of the junction unmatched.

V gene TRBV6-5 combines with J gene TRBJ1-2, with D perhaps TRBD1 (6 bases). V lost 8 bases to trimming and J lost 0 bases, with 16 bases between them. The CDR3 length is 15 residues. From germline, CDR1 is MNHEY and CDR2 SVGAGI. Written as DNA, the CDR3 is TGTGCCAGCGCGCAGGGGCCTTTAACTAACTATGGCTACACCTTC. As protein: CASAQGPLTNYGYTF.

The rearrangement joins TRBV29-1 to TRBJ2-1; 11 nucleotides agree with TRBD1. Germline loops: CDR1 SQVTM, CDR2 ANQGSEA. The CDR3 has 15 amino acids. J was trimmed by 8 bases and V by 4 bases; bases with no gene match: 10. The CDR3 nucleotides are TGCAGCGTTGCAGGACAGGGGGCGATTAGGGATGAGCAGTTCTTC. Its protein is CSVAGQGAIRDEQFF.

CDR3 region: CASNPQGRSNEKLFF. The CDR3 nucleotides read TGTGCCAGCAACCCACAGGGGCGGTCAAATGAAAAACTGTTTTTT. This chain uses TRBV2 with TRBJ1-4, with 7 bases that match TRBD1. The CDR3 runs 15 residues. CDR1 and CDR2 (germline): SNHLY, FYNNEI. Trimming took 7 bases from V and 5 from J; bases not matched to a gene: 10.

The chain carries TRBV7-3 and TRBJ2-2; D may be TRBD2 (6 bases). The CDR3 contains 16 residues. The germline V gene encodes CDR1 SGHTA and CDR2 FQGTGA. Deletions cut 4 bases from V and 4 bases from J, with 16 bases between. CDR3 sequence reads: CASSSPEGRPTGELFF. DNA of the CDR3: TGTGCCAGCAGCTCCCCCGAGGGGAGGCCCACCGGGGAGCTGTTTTTT.

The chain recombines TRBV6-5 with TRBJ1-1, with a tentative D call TRBD1 (6 bases). Germline V gene lookup returns CDR1 MNHEY and CDR2 SVGAGI. Trimming removed 11 bases at V and 3 bases at J, with 7 bases between. This CDR3 has 10 residues. The CDR3 DNA reads TGTGCCTCAGGGGACACTGAAGCTTTCTTT. It translates to CASGDTEAFF.

This clone appeared a single time. V gene TRBV7-2 combines with J gene TRBJ1-2, with 8 bases aligning to TRBD1. This CDR3 has 17 residues. The germline gives CDR1 SGHTA, CDR2 FQGNSA. Trimming removed 5 bases from V and 2 bases from J; junction bases left unmatched: 13. The CDR3 is CASSLRQGMERNYGYTF. The CDR3 coding sequence is TGTGCCAGCAGCCTGCGACAGGGGATGGAAAGGAACTATGGCTACACCTTC.

The chain joins TRBV19 to TRBJ1-5; D possibly corresponds to TRBD1 (6 bases). Trimming pared 4 bases from V and 0 bases from J, leaving 16 bases between. The CDR3 contains 17 residues. Germline assignment: CDR1 LNHDA and CDR2 SQIVND (reference sequence). This chain's CDR3 is CASSTLGAVYSNQPQHF. In DNA form, the CDR3 reads TGTGCCAGTAGTACTTTGGGGGCAGTTTATAGCAATCAGCCCCAGCATTTT.

The rearrangement links TRBV30 to TRBJ2-2; D possibly corresponds to TRBD2 (6 bases). The CDR3 is 19 residues long. Germline assignment: CDR1 GTSNPN and CDR2 SVGIG (reference sequence). The ends were cut back, 3 bases at V and 3 bases at J, with 26 bases in the middle. Written as DNA, the CDR3 is TGTGCCTGGAGCTCGATAGGAAGCGGGCTGGGTTCATACACCGGGGAGCTGTTTTTT. Translated, it gives CAWSSIGSGLGSYTGELFF.